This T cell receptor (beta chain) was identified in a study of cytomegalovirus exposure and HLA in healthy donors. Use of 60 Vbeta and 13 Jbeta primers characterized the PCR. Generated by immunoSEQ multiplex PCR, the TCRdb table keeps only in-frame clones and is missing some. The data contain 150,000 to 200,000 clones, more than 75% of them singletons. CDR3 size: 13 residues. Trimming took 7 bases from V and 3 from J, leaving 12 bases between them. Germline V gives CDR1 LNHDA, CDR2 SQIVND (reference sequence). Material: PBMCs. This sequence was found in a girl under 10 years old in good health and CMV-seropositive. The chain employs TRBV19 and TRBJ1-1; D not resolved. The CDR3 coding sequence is TGTGCCAGTACCCCCGTGGAGGACACTGAAGCTTTCTTT. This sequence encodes CASTPVEDTEAFF.